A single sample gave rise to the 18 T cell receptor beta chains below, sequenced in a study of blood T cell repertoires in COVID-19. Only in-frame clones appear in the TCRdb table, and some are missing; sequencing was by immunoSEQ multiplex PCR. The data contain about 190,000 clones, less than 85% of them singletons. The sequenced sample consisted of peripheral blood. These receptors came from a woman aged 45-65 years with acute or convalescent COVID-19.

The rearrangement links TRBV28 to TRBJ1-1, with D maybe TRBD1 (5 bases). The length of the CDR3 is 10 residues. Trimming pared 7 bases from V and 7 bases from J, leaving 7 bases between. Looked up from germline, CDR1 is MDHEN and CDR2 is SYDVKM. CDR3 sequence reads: CASIQGEAFF. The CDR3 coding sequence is TGTGCCAGCATCCAGGGTGAAGCTTTCTTT.

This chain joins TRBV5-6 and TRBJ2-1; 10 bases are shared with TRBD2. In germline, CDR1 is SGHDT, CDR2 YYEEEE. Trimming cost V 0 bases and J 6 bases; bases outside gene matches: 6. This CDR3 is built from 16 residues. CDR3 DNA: TGTGCCAGCAGCTTGGGTGGACTAGCGGCGTTCAATGAGCAGTTCTTC. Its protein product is CASSLGGLAAFNEQFF.

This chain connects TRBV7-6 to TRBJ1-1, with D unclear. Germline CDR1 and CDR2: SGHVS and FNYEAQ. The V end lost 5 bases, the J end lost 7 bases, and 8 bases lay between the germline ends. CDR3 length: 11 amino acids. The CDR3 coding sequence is TGTGCCAGCAGCCCACTTAATGAAGCTTTCTTT. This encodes CASSPLNEAFF. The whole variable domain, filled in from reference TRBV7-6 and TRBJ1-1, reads GAGVSQSPRYKVTKRGQDVALRCDPISGHVSLYWYRQALGQGPEFLTYFNYEAQQDKSGLPNDRFSAERPEGSISTLTIQRTEQRDSAMYRCASSPLNEAFFGQGTRLTVV.

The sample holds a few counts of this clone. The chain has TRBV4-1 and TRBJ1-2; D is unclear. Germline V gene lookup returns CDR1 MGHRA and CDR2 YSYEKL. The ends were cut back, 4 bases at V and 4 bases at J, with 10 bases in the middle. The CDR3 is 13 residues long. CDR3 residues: CASSLGISYGYTF. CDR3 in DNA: TGCGCCAGCAGCCTCGGGATTTCCTATGGCTACACCTTC.

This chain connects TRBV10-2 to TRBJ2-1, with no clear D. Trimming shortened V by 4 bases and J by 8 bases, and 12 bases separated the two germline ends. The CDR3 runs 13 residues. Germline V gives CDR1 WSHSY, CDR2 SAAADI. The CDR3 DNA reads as TGCGCCAGCAGTGCCTTACGTCGCGATGAGCAGTTCTTC. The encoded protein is CASSALRRDEQFF.

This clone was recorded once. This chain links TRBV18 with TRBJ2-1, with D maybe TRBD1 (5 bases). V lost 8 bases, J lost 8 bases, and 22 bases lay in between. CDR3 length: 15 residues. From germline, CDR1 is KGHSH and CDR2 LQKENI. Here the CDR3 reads CASATKQGKAHEQFF. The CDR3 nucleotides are TGTGCCAGCGCCACCAAGCAGGGCAAGGCCCATGAGCAGTTCTTC. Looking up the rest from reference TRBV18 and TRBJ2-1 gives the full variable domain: NAGVMQNPRHLVRRRGQEARLRCSPMKGHSHVYWYRQLPEEGLKFMVYLQKENIIDESGMPKERFSAEFPKEGPSILRIQQVVRGDSAAYFCASATKQGKAHEQFFGPGTRLTVL.

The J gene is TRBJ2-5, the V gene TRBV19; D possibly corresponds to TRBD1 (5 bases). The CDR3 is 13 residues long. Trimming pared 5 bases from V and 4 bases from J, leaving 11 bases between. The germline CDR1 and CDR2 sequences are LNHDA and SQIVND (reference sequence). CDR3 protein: CASSAGHSETQYF. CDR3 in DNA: TGTGCCAGTAGTGCCGGACATTCAGAGACCCAGTACTTC.

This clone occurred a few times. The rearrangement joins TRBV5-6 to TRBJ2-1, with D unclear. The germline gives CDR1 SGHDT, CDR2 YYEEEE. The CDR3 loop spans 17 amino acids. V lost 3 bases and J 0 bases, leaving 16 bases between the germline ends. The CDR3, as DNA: TGTGCCAGCAGCTCCCTTAACAGTCCAAGCTCCTACAATGAGCAGTTCTTC. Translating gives CASSSLNSPSSYNEQFF.

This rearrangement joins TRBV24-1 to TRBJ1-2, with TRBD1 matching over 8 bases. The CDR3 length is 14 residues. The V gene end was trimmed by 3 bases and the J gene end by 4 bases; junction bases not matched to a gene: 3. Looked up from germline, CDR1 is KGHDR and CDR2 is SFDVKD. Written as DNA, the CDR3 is TGTGCCACCAGTGATCCCGGGACAGGCTATGGCTACACCTTC. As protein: CATSDPGTGYGYTF.

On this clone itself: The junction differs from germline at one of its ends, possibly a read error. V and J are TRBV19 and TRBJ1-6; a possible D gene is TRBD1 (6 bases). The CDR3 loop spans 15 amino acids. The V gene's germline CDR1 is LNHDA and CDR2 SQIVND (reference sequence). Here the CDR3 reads CASSVDRDTDSPLHF. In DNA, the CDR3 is TGTGCCAGTAGTGTAGACCGGGACACCGATTCACCCCTCCACTTT.

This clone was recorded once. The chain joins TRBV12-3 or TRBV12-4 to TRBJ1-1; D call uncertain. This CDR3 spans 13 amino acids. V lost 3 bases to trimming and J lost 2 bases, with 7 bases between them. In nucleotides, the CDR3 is TGTGCCAGCAGTTTTAGTGCAAACACTGAAGCTTTCTTT. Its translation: CASSFSANTEAFF.

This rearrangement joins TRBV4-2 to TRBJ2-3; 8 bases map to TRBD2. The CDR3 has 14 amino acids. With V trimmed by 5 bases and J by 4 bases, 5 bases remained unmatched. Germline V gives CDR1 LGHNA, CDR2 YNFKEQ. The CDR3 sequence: CASSYYSGADTQYF. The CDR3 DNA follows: TGTGCCAGCAGCTATTATAGCGGGGCAGATACGCAGTATTTT.

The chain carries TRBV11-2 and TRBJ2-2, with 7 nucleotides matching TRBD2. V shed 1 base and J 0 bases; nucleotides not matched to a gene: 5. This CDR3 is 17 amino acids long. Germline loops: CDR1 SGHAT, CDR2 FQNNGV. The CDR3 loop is CASSLGVGGPNTGELFF. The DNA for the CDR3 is TGTGCCAGCAGCTTAGGGGTGGGAGGGCCGAACACCGGGGAGCTGTTTTTT.

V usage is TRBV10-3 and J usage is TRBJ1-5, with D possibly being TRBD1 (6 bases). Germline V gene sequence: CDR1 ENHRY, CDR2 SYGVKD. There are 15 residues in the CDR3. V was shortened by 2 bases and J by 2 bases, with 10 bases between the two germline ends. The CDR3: CAISERGAGNQPQHF. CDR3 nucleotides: TGTGCCATCAGTGAGCGGGGGGCCGGCAATCAGCCCCAGCATTTT.

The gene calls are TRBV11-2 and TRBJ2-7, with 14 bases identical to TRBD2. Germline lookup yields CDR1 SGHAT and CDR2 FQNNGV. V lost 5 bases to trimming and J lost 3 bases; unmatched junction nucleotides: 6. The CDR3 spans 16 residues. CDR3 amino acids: CASSQTGTSGGYEQYF. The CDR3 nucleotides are TGTGCCAGCAGCCAAACCGGGACTAGCGGGGGCTACGAGCAGTACTTC. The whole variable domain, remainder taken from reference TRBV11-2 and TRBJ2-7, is EAGVAQSPRYKIIEKRQSVAFWCNPISGHATLYWYQQILGQGPKLLIQFQNNGVVDDSQLPKDRFSAERLKGVDSTLKIQPAKLEDSAVYLCASSQTGTSGGYEQYFGPGTRLTVT.

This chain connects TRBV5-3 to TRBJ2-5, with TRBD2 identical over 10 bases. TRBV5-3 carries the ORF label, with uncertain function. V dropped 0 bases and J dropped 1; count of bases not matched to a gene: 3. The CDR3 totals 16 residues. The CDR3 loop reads CARSLGGLAVQETQYF. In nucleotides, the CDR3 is TGTGCCAGAAGCTTGGGAGGACTAGCGGTCCAAGAGACCCAGTACTTC.

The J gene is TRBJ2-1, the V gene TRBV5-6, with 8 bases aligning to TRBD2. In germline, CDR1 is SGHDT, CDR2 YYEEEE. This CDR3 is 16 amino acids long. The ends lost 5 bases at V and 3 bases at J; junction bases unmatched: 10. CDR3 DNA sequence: TGTGCCAGCAGTATTACTCTAGCGGGTTACTACAATGAGCAGTTCTTC. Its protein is CASSITLAGYYNEQFF.

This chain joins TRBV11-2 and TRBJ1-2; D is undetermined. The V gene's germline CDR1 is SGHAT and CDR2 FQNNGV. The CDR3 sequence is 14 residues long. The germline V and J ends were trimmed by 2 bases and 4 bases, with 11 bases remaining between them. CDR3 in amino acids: CASSLTADFYGYTF. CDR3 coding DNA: TGTGCCAGCAGCTTAACTGCAGACTTCTATGGCTACACCTTC.